The clone carrying this T cell receptor beta chain was seen repeatedly, ten times or more. Its antigen remains unknown. The data were taken from a study of read filtering for tumor transcriptome and immune sequencing. For the study at large: Transcriptome libraries were built from DNase-treated RNA. Study results and caveats: IR-seq and RNA-seq agreed better without single-read clonotypes. Single-read clonotypes: approximately 87% of IR-seq clonotypes (approximately 4% of reads), 74.6% of RNA-seq clonotypes (roughly 45% of reads). RNA-seq captured clonotypes less deeply and reliably than IR-seq.

Germline V gene lookup returns CDR1 LNHDA and CDR2 SQIVND (reference sequence). V lost 6 bases and J 2 bases, leaving 8 bases between the germline ends. This CDR3 has 13 amino acids. From roughly 0.4 ug of RNA, a library with molecular barcoded alpha/delta and beta/gamma adaptors was made. MiXCR, run by TCRdb on the reads, gives a single entry per CDR3 protein. The table includes 40,000 to 50,000 distinct CDR3 sequences, roughly 18% detected once. The chain recombines TRBV19 with TRBJ2-1, with D possibly matching TRBD1 (5 bases). The sequenced sample was a population of CD138-negative cells sorted from bone marrow. This receptor was obtained from a donor aged 40 or older with multiple myeloma. The CDR3: CASRPTAYNEQFF. Written as DNA, the CDR3 is TGTGCCAGTAGACCGACAGCCTACAATGAGCAGTTCTTC.